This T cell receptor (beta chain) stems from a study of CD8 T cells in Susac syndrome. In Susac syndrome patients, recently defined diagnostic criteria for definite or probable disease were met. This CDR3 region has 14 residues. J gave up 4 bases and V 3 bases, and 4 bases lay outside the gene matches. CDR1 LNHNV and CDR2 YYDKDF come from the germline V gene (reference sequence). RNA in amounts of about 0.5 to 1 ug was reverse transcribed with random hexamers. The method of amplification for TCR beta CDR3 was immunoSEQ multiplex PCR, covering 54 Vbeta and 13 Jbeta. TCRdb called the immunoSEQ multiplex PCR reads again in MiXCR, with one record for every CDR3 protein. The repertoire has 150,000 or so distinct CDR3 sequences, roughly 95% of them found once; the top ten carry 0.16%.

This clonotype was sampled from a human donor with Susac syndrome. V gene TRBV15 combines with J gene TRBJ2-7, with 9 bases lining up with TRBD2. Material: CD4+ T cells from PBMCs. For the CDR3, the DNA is TGTGCCACCAGCAGTCGACTAGCGGATTACGAGCAGTACTTC. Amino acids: CATSSRLADYEQYF. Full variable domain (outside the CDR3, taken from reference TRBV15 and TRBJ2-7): DAMVIQNPRYQVTQFGKPVTLSCSQTLNHNVMYWYQQKSSQAPKLLFHYYDKDFNNEADTPDNFQSRRPNTSFCFLDIRSPGLGDTAMYLCATSSRLADYEQYFGPGTRLTVT.